This T cell receptor beta chain was sequenced during a study of blood T cell repertoires in COVID-19. Overall study context: PBMCs, B-cell-depleted T cells, or T cells were the source of the cDNA or gDNA that made up the material.

Generated by immunoSEQ multiplex PCR, the TCRdb table keeps only in-frame clones and is missing some. The repertoire holds under 60,000 clones, with over 65% as singletons. Germline CDR1 SGHDT, CDR2 YYEEEE. The CDR3 covers 15 residues. The V segment lost 0 bases and the J segment 4 bases; nucleotides outside the gene matches: 6. The origin of this receptor is a human donor in a cohort sampled during active COVID-19. What was sequenced was peripheral blood. The chain carries TRBV5-6 and TRBJ1-2; 7 bases are a match to TRBD1. CDR3 nucleotide sequence: TGTGCCAGCAGCTTGGCGTCGGACAGGTTCTATGGCTACACCTTC. It is translated as CASSLASDRFYGYTF.